These 22 T cell receptor beta chains were all obtained from the same sample, sequenced in a study of T cells in Graves' hyperthyroidism and ophthalmopathy (dated by TCRdb to 2018 to 2020). The method behind the library was multiplex PCR. Sequencing used an Illumina HiSeq 2000. The TCR beta CDR3 regions were amplified from the RNA transcripts. A first-round RT-PCR of the TCR CDR3 used the HTBI primer set with the Qiagen OneStep RT-PCR kit. TCRdb redid the processing of the public reads, applying fastp at Q25 and MiXCR, and retained in-frame beta chains. Identical CDR3 proteins give one entry, which carries the most common genes and DNA. Here the sample has a few hundred thousand distinct CDR3 sequences; 15% to 17% occur a single time. 25% to 30% of the sample comes from the top ten. What was sequenced was blood. Receptors originate from a woman aged 18-30 years with Graves' hyperthyroidism that later progressed to Graves' ophthalmopathy.

Note on this clonotype: A clone one base away is much larger, so this may be a read error. The chain combines TRBV20-1 with TRBJ2-1; unclear D gene. CDR3 size: 14 residues. Germline V gene sequence: CDR1 DFQATT, CDR2 SNEGSKA (reference sequence). DNA of the CDR3: TGCAGTGCTAGGAACAAAATCTCCTACAATGATCAGTTCTTC. Its translation: CSARNKISYNDQFF.

This clonotype was detected many times. The chain recombines TRBV28 with TRBJ2-1; 7 nucleotides agree with TRBD1. Germline V gives CDR1 MDHEN, CDR2 SYDVKM. This CDR3 has 13 amino acids. J was trimmed by 9 bases and V by 6 bases; bases with no gene match: 8. CDR3 DNA sequence: TGTGCCAGCAGACGACAGGGTCGGGGTGAGCAGTTCTTC. It codes for CASRRQGRGEQFF. Together with reference TRBV28 and TRBJ2-1, the CDR3 gives the full variable domain: DVKVTQSSRYLVKRTGEKVFLECVQDMDHENMFWYRQDPGLGLRLIYFSYDVKMKEKGDIPEGYSVSREKKERFSLILESASTNQTSMYLCASRRQGRGEQFFGPGTRLTVL.

This clonotype was seen many times. The chain has TRBV7-9 and TRBJ2-7; TRBD1 matches at 9 bases. The V segment lost 1 base and the J segment 3 bases; nucleotides outside the gene matches: 4. Germline-derived CDR1 and CDR2 are SEHNR and FQNEAQ (reference sequence). The CDR3 length is 15 residues. The CDR3 region is CASSLVVTGGYEQYF. The CDR3 DNA sequence: TGTGCCAGCAGCTTAGTTGTGACAGGGGGCTACGAGCAGTACTTC.

A word on this clonotype: One end of the junction does not line up with germline, which may come from a read error. This chain links TRBV4-1 with TRBJ2-1; 9 bases agree with TRBD2. This CDR3 is built from 15 residues. The germline gives CDR1 MGHRA, CDR2 YSYEKL. In DNA form, the CDR3 reads TGCGCCAGCGGCCAAGATACTAGCGGGCGGACTGAGCAGTTCTTC. It is translated as CASGQDTSGRTEQFF.

The chain uses TRBV30 and TRBJ2-7; D gene unclear. The CDR3 sequence is 12 residues long. Trimming removed 2 bases from V and 5 bases from J, with 10 bases in between. Germline values: CDR1 GTSNPN, CDR2 SVGIG (reference sequence). This CDR3 is CAWSLKGHEQYF. DNA for the CDR3: TGTGCCTGGAGTTTGAAGGGCCACGAGCAGTACTTC.

This clonotype was observed a handful of times. The genes are TRBV6-1 and TRBJ1-5, with TRBD1 as a possible D gene (5 bases). This CDR3 has 14 amino acids. From germline, CDR1 is MNHNS and CDR2 SASEGT. With 4 bases removed from V and 5 bases from J, the gap between germline ends came to 12 bases. CDR3: CASSAWGGDQPQHF. CDR3 DNA: TGTGCCAGCAGTGCCTGGGGGGGGGATCAGCCCCAGCATTTT.

This clonotype has just a few counts. The rearrangement uses TRBV6-2 or TRBV6-3 and TRBJ1-5; no clear D. The CDR3 is 20 residues long. Trimming stripped 0 bases from V and 0 bases from J, with 21 bases between. Germline V gene data show CDR1 as MNHEY and CDR2 as SVGEGT. CDR3 amino acids: CASSYSMEPNSIYSNQPQHF. The CDR3 DNA follows: TGTGCCAGCAGTTACTCGATGGAGCCCAACTCGATCTATAGCAATCAGCCCCAGCATTTT.

The chain is built from TRBV5-6 and TRBJ2-2, with D tentatively TRBD1 (6 bases). CDR1 and CDR2 (germline): SGHDT, YYEEEE. The CDR3 has 16 residues. V lost 4 bases, J lost 6 bases, and 19 bases lay in between. CDR3 region: CASSPGLGTRAGELFF. As DNA, the CDR3 is TGTGCCAGCAGCCCCGGCCTCGGGACAAGGGCCGGGGAGCTGTTTTTT.

V is TRBV5-1 and J is TRBJ2-3; the match to TRBD2 covers 12 bases. The J segment lost 0 bases and the V segment lost 5 bases, leaving 13 bases of the junction unmatched. Germline V gene lookup returns CDR1 SGHRS and CDR2 YFSETQ. The CDR3 length is 19 residues. For the CDR3, the DNA is TGCGCCAGCAGTTTGAGGAGTAGACTAGCGGGAGCTAGCACAGATACGCAGTATTTT. It codes for CASSLRSRLAGASTDTQYF.

This clonotype was counted ten times or more. The gene calls are TRBV28 and TRBJ2-7, with a tentative D call TRBD1 (5 bases). The CDR3 runs 14 residues. The germline CDR1 and CDR2 sequences are MDHEN and SYDVKM. V was pared by 3 bases and J by 0 bases, with 9 bases between. In DNA form, the CDR3 reads TGTGCCAGCAGTTTCAGGGTTAGCTCCTACGAGCAGTACTTC. Its protein is CASSFRVSSYEQYF.

This clonotype was recorded at least ten times. The chain uses TRBV5-1 and TRBJ1-6; TRBD1 agrees at 7 bases. After removal of 6 bases from V and 7 bases from J, the junction contained 7 bases not matched to a gene. Germline values: CDR1 SGHRS, CDR2 YFSETQ. The CDR3 totals 14 residues. Written as DNA, the CDR3 is TGCGCCAGCAACCCAGGGGGTGTCAATTCACCCCTCCACTTT. Amino acid sequence: CASNPGGVNSPLHF. Using reference TRBV5-1 and TRBJ1-6 for the parts outside the CDR3, the full variable domain is KAGVTQTPRYLIKTRGQQVTLSCSPISGHRSVSWYQQTPGQGLQFLFEYFSETQRNKGNFPGRFSGRQFSNSRSEMNVSTLELGDSALYLCASNPGGVNSPLHFGNGTRLTVT.

This clonotype was observed a handful of times. With a much larger clone just one base away, this may be a read error. V and J are TRBV5-1 and TRBJ2-3, with D hard to call. CDR1 SGHRS and CDR2 YFSETQ come from the germline V gene. The CDR3 contains 12 residues. V shed 4 bases and J shed 5 bases, with 8 bases lying between them. CDR3 sequence: CASSHRRDTQYF. CDR3 bases: TGCGCCAGCAGCCACCGCAGAGATACGCAGTATTTT.

The table lists this clonotype with many counts. This rearrangement joins TRBV20-1 to TRBJ2-7; D ambiguous. The germline V gene has CDR1 DFQATT and CDR2 SNEGSKA (reference sequence). CDR3 length equals 13 residues. V shed 3 bases and J shed 5 bases, with 14 bases lying between them. CDR3 nucleotide sequence: TGCAGTGCTAGTAAGCTCTTGGGTAACGAGCAGTACTTC. Protein product: CSASKLLGNEQYF.

This clonotype was observed many times. The chain recombines TRBV2 with TRBJ1-5; TRBD1 is a possible D gene (5 bases). Trimming took off 4 bases at V and 6 bases at J, with 13 bases between the two ends. The V gene's germline CDR1 is SNHLY and CDR2 FYNNEI. This CDR3 has 14 residues. CDR3 loop: CASSGRGAGQPQHF. The CDR3 DNA sequence: TGTGCCAGCAGTGGAAGGGGTGCGGGTCAGCCCCAGCATTTT. Together with reference TRBV2 and TRBJ1-5, the CDR3 gives the full variable domain: EPEVTQTPSHQVTQMGQEVILRCVPISNHLYFYWYRQILGQKVEFLVSFYNNEISEKSEIFDDQFSVERPDGSNFTLKIRSTKLEDSAMYFCASSGRGAGQPQHFGDGTRLSIL.

This clonotype was detected many times. The chain couples TRBV6-1 to TRBJ2-6, with 8 bases aligning to TRBD1. Germline-derived CDR1 and CDR2 are MNHNS and SASEGT. Losses at the gene ends were 7 bases for V and 17 bases for J; bases not matched to a gene: 16. The CDR3 has 14 residues. Here the CDR3 DNA reads TGTGCCAGCATGTTAAGGACAGGGACCTCGAGAATGACTTTC. Encoded protein: CASMLRTGTSRMTF.

As concerns this clonotype: This may be a read error, as it is one base from a much larger clone. The rearrangement links TRBV13 to TRBJ2-1; 7 nucleotides align to TRBD2. Per germline, CDR1 PRHDT and CDR2 FYEKMQ (reference sequence). The CDR3 length is 16 residues. The CDR3 DNA reads as TGTGCCAGCAGCTTAGTCCCTAGCGGCTCCTGCAATGAGCAGTTCTTC. Encoded protein: CASSLVPSGSCNEQFF.

On this clonotype itself: With a much larger clone just one base away, this may be a read error. The gene calls are TRBV6-5 and TRBJ2-5; no clear D. Germline CDR1 MNHEY, CDR2 SVGAGI. The CDR3 is made up of 14 amino acids. Here the CDR3 DNA reads TGTGACAGCAGTTACTTGGACGGTCAAGAGACCCAGTACTTC. This encodes CDSSYLDGQETQYF.

The chain couples TRBV4-1 to TRBJ2-3; TRBD1 matches 9 bases. J lost 4 bases, V lost 1 base, and 6 bases had no gene match. The CDR3 totals 16 residues. Germline V lookup: CDR1 MGHRA, CDR2 YSYEKL. The CDR3 spells CASSQGNRGLADTQYF. In nucleotides, the CDR3 is TGCGCCAGCAGCCAAGGTAACAGGGGGCTCGCAGATACGCAGTATTTT.

The V and J genes are TRBV28 and TRBJ2-1; no clear D. The germline V gene has CDR1 MDHEN and CDR2 SYDVKM. V was pared by 11 bases and J by 2 bases, with 16 bases between. The CDR3 length is 14 residues. The CDR3 protein is CAAQSGEPYNEQFF. DNA for the CDR3: TGTGCCGCCCAGTCAGGAGAGCCCTACAATGAGCAGTTCTTC.

This clonotype was seen a few times. The V and J genes are TRBV20-1 and TRBJ2-7; TRBD2 is a possible D gene (5 bases). The germline CDR1 and CDR2 sequences are DFQATT and SNEGSKA (reference sequence). The CDR3 spans 13 residues. V was trimmed by 1 base and J by 0 bases, leaving 7 bases between them. The CDR3 protein is CSARAGNSYEQYF. CDR3 sequence (DNA): TGCAGTGCTAGAGCGGGAAACTCCTACGAGCAGTACTTC.

This clonotype has a count of ten or more. The chain joins TRBV7-9 to TRBJ2-1, with 9 positions matching TRBD2. Germline CDR1 is SEHNR and CDR2 is FQNEAQ (reference sequence). The CDR3 extends over 16 amino acids. Trimming at V came to 5 bases and at J to 8 bases, leaving 13 bases not matched to a gene. The CDR3 nucleotides read TGTGCCAGCAGCCCGCCCGGGACTAGCTATTGGGATGAGCAGTTCTTC. This sequence encodes CASSPPGTSYWDEQFF.

In its sample, this clonotype was seen many times. This rearrangement joins TRBV28 to TRBJ1-1, with 7 positions matching TRBD1. The V and J ends lost 0 bases and 1 base, in that order; junction bases with no gene match: 2. Germline V gives CDR1 MDHEN, CDR2 SYDVKM. The CDR3 totals 15 residues. The CDR3 loop is CASSLWGTANTEAFF. The CDR3, as DNA: TGTGCCAGCAGTTTATGGGGGACAGCGAACACTGAAGCTTTCTTT.